A selection of T cell receptor beta chains follows, all from one sample in a study of graft-versus-host responses after intestinal transplantation. Repertoires were generated with immunoSEQ multiplex PCR, while TCRdb's copy carries only in-frame clones and drops some. The sample contains about 59,000 clones, approximately 94% of which appear only once. Their antigen targets remain unknown. The source was unstimulated CD4+ T cells sorted from spleen or lymph node cells, collected before transplant. The origin of the receptors is a human donor who was the organ donor for an intestinal transplant. Each CDR3 is given without its conserved first and last residue. The D gene is left open where the match is weak.

V	D	J	CDR3
TRBV11-1	TRBD1	TRBJ2-5	ASSATGGETQY
TRBV7-3	-	TRBJ1-1	ASSPPGRVCTEAF
TRBV5-1	-	TRBJ2-2	ASSRNTGELF
TRBV5-6	-	TRBJ1-2	ASSPYGGANGYT
TRBV4-3	-	TRBJ2-7	ASSQGRTKTYEQY
TRBV6-5	-	TRBJ1-6	ASTITGFASPLH
TRBV11-2	-	-	ASSHSYEQY
TRBV10-1	-	TRBJ2-7	ASSEELGQTYEQY
TRBV25-1	TRBD1	TRBJ2-7	ASSECDRVPYEQY
TRBV18	TRBD1	TRBJ2-7	ASSWDRSYEQY
TRBV6-5	TRBD1	TRBJ2-7	ASSYVGTGPYEQY